This T cell receptor beta chain stems from a study of T cells in Graves' hyperthyroidism and ophthalmopathy. About the study: Specimen type is peripheral blood, collected at initial diagnosis prior to any treatment. Study outcomes and limitations: Most thyroid clonotypes with frequency above 0.001 were detected in blood.

Researchers took RNA transcripts and amplified the TCR beta CDR3 regions from them. When the TCR CDR3 underwent first-round RT-PCR, the HTBI primer set was used. TCRdb reprocessed the multiplex PCR reads with MiXCR, giving one entry per CDR3 protein. The repertoire holds a few hundred thousand distinct CDR3 sequences, with 15% to 20% as singletons. As to this clonotype: Its antigen remains unidentified.

Source material: blood. This clonotype was sampled from a woman in her 30s with Graves' ophthalmopathy.

The DNA for the CDR3 is TGTGCCAGCAGTTACGCGGGACTAGGGCCAAATGAGCAGTTCTTC. This sequence encodes CASSYAGLGPNEQFF. The chain links TRBV6-9 to TRBJ2-1, with 8 bases lining up with TRBD2. This CDR3 contains 15 residues. Per germline, CDR1 MNHGY and CDR2 SVAAGI. V trimming: 3 bases; J trimming: 7 bases; junction bases outside the gene matches: 8.